This is a list of T cell receptor beta chains from one sample in a study of T cell repertoires in cytomegalovirus infection. Each CDR3 protein is one row after TCRdb ran MiXCR on the reads. Of roughly 920,000 distinct CDR3 sequences in the sample, roughly 31% were seen once. For these TCRs, the target antigens are not known. The sequencing here drew on cultured CD8+ T cells from PBMCs, taken from culture after CMV antigen stimulation. The receptors were gathered from a human donor in good health (CMV status not recorded). Some clones in this sample may be carry-over from other donors' samples. CDR3s include the opening cysteine and the closing phenylalanine or tryptophan. D genes are given only for firm matches. Only part of the rows carry a size: once, few, many, or a class if the clone is expanded.

size	J	D	V	CDR3	DNA
once	TRBJ2-1	.	TRBV15	CATSKSSGTLSEQFF	TGTGCCACCAGCAAATCCTCAGGGACGCTGAGTGAGCAGTTCTTC
many	TRBJ1-5	TRBD1	TRBV7-9	CASSLANQGASQPQHF	TGTGCCAGCAGCTTAGCGAACCAGGGGGCATCTCAGCCCCAGCATTTT
once	TRBJ2-7	.	TRBV29-1	CSVPGTLSSWAYEQYF	TGCAGCGTACCCGGGACACTCTCTTCCTGGGCCTACGAGCAGTACTTC
few	TRBJ1-4	.	TRBV27	CASSLSTIPNEKLFF	TGTGCCAGCAGTTTATCGACGATACCTAATGAAAAACTGTTTTTT
many	TRBJ1-1	.	TRBV7-2	CASSRTVLEAFF	TGTGCCAGCAGTCGGACAGTTCTGGAAGCTTTCTTT
.	TRBJ2-1	TRBD2	TRBV10-3	CAIRKTSGGNNEQFF	TGTGCCATCAGGAAGACTAGCGGGGGAAACAATGAGCAGTTCTTC
few	TRBJ1-4	.	TRBV27	CASSLARRNEKLFF	TGTGCCAGCAGTTTGGCCCGCCGTAATGAAAAACTGTTTTTT
.	TRBJ2-4	.	TRBV12-3/TRBV12-4	CACDGAVAKNIQYF	TGTGCCTGCGACGGGGCCGTAGCCAAAAACATTCAGTACTTC
.	TRBJ1-6	TRBD1	TRBV5-8	CASSLPGQVINSPLHF	TGTGCCAGCAGCTTACCGGGACAGGTGATTAATTCACCCCTCCACTTT
.	TRBJ1-2	.	TRBV12-3/TRBV12-4	CASLPEANYGYTF	TGTGCCAGCCTCCCGGAAGCTAACTATGGCTACACCTTC
.	TRBJ2-5	.	TRBV7-3	CASSLMGPQETQYF	TGTGCCAGCAGCTTAATGGGGCCCCAAGAGACCCAGTACTTC
.	TRBJ2-1	.	TRBV7-9	CASSSVVRENEQFF	TGTGCCAGCAGCTCGGTGGTGAGAGAAAATGAGCAGTTCTTC
few	TRBJ2-2	.	TRBV6-5	CASSQFERENTGELFF	TGTGCCAGCAGCCAGTTCGAGAGGGAGAACACCGGGGAGCTGTTTTTT
.	TRBJ1-6	.	TRBV5-6	CASSLTVRSPLHF	TGTGCCAGCAGCTTGACCGTGCGTTCACCCCTCCACTTT
few	TRBJ2-4	.	TRBV6-1	CASSGHPLSIQYF	TGTGCCAGCAGTGGACACCCCTTAAGCATTCAGTACTTC
few	TRBJ1-6	.	TRBV7-6	CASSLVQGEGSPLHF	TGTGCCAGCAGCTTAGTCCAGGGAGAGGGTTCACCCCTCCACTTT
.	TRBJ1-2	TRBD1	TRBV12-3/TRBV12-4	CASSPRTGVAYGYTF	TGTGCCAGCAGTCCTCGGACAGGGGTGGCCTATGGCTACACCTTC
many	TRBJ2-3	.	TRBV7-2	CASSLGLTSTDTQYF	TGTGCCAGCAGCTTGGGACTGACCAGCACAGATACGCAGTATTTT
.	TRBJ2-3	.	TRBV2	CAVPGGDTQYF	TGTGCCGTCCCTGGGGGTGATACGCAGTATTTT
.	TRBJ1-5	.	TRBV20-1	CSASPRGQPQHF	TGCAGTGCCTCCCCCAGGGGTCAGCCCCAGCATTTT
few	TRBJ1-4	TRBD1	TRBV12-3/TRBV12-4	CASSYRTQGRLGQATNEKLFF	TGTGCCAGCAGTTACCGGACCCAAGGGAGGTTGGGACAGGCAACTAATGAAAAACTGTTTTTT